These T cell receptor beta chains were read from a single sample in a study of blood T cell repertoires in COVID-19. TCRdb's copy holds only in-frame clones and misses some; the assay was immunoSEQ multiplex PCR. The table includes over 120,000 clones, approximately 89% detected once. Input material: peripheral blood. The origin of the receptors is a human donor in a cohort sampled during active COVID-19. Both conserved end residues are part of each CDR3. The order of the fields is CDR3 length, clone size, J gene, V gene, D gene, CDR3 DNA, CDR3 protein. The D gene is left open where the match is weak. Where a row states a size, it is once, few, many or the class of an expanded clone; other rows omit it.

16,-,TRBJ1-2,TRBV6-6,-,TGTGCCAGCAGTTACTCGAAGGGCAGCGGGAACTATGGCTACACCTTC,CASSYSKGSGNYGYTF
16,-,TRBJ1-6,TRBV24-1,TRBD1,TGTGCCACCAGTGATTTTAGGGACAGGGCTAATTCACCCCTCCACTTT,CATSDFRDRANSPLHF
14,-,TRBJ2-7,TRBV4-2,-,TGTGCCAGCAGCCAAGCGGAGGGAAACTACGAGCAGTACTTC,CASSQAEGNYEQYF
14,-,TRBJ1-6,TRBV2,-,TGTGCCAGCGGCTACAGGGTCTATAATTCACCCCTCCACTTT,CASGYRVYNSPLHF
15,-,TRBJ2-7,TRBV4-2,TRBD1,TGTGCCAGCAGCGACGAGGGACAGTTCACCTACGAGCAGTACTTC,CASSDEGQFTYEQYF
18,-,TRBJ1-5,TRBV7-2,-,TGTGCCAGCAGCTTAAGCTTGGGGGGGGACTATAGCAATCAGCCCCAGCATTTT,CASSLSLGGDYSNQPQHF
14,-,TRBJ2-7,TRBV11-3,-,TGTGCCAGCAGCTTAGATTGGCAGGAGGGCGAGCAGTACTTC,CASSLDWQEGEQYF
13,once,TRBJ2-5,TRBV12-3/TRBV12-4,-,TGTGCCAGCAGTTTAGACAGGCAAGAGACCCAGTACTTC,CASSLDRQETQYF
14,few,TRBJ1-6,TRBV5-4,TRBD1,TGTGCCAGCAGCCCCGGACAGGCGAATTCACCCCTCCACTTT,CASSPGQANSPLHF
19,-,TRBJ2-2,TRBV7-8,TRBD2,TGTGCCAGCAGCCCCCGCTTAGCGGGGGGGCCTAGGAACACCGGGGAGCTGTTTTTT,CASSPRLAGGPRNTGELFF
15,-,TRBJ2-2,TRBV5-1,TRBD2,TGCGCCAGCAGCTTGGGACTAGCGGAGACCGGGGAGCTGTTTTTT,CASSLGLAETGELFF
11,few,TRBJ1-2,TRBV27,-,TGTGCCAGCAGTCCAGGGGTCGGCTACACCTTC,CASSPGVGYTF
14,-,TRBJ1-3,TRBV27,-,TGTGCCAGCAGTTTACGGGGAGGTGGAAACACCATATATTTT,CASSLRGGGNTIYF
11,-,TRBJ1-1,TRBV20-1,-,TGCAGTGCTAGATCCGGGACTGAAGCTTTCTTT,CSARSGTEAFF
14,-,TRBJ1-2,TRBV7-2,-,TGTGCCAGCAGGCCCGGGACACATAGTTACGGCTACACCTTC,CASRPGTHSYGYTF
14,few,TRBJ2-1,TRBV5-1,-,TGCGCCAGCAGCTTGGATGCAACACACAATGAGCAGTTCTTC,CASSLDATHNEQFF